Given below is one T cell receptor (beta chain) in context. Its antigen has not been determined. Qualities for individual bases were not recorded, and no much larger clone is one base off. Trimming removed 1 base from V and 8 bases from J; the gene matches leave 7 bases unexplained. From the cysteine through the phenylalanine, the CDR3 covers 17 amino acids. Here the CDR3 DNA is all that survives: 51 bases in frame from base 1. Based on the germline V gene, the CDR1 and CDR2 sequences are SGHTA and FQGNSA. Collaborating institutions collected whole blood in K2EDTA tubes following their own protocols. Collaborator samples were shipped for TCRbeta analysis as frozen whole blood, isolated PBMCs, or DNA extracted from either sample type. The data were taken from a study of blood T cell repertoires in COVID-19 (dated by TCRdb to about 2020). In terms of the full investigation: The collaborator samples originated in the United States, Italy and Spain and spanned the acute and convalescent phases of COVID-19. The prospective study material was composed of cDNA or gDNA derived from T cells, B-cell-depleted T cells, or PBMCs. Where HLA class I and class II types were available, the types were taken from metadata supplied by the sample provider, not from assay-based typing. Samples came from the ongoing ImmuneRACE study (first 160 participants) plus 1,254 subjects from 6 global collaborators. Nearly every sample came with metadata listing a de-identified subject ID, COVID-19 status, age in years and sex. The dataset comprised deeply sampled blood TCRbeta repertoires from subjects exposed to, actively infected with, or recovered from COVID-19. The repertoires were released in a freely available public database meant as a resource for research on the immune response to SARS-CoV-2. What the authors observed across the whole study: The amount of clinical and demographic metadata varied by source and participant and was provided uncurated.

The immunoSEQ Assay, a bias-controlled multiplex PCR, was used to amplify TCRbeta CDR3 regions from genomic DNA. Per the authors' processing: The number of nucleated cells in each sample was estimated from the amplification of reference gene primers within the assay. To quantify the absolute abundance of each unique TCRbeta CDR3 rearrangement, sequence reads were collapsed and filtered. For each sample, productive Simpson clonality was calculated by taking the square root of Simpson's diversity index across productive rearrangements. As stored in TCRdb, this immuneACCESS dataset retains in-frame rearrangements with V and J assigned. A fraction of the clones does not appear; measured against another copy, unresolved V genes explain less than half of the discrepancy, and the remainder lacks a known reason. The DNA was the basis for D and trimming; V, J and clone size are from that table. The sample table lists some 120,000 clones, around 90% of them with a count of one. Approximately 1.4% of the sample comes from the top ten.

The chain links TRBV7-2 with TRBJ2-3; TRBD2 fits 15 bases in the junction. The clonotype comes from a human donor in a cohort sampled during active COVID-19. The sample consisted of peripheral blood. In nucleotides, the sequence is TGTGCCAGCAGCTTAGACGGGACTAGCGGGAGGCGGGGTACGCAGTATTTT. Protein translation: CASSLDGTSGRRGTQYF.